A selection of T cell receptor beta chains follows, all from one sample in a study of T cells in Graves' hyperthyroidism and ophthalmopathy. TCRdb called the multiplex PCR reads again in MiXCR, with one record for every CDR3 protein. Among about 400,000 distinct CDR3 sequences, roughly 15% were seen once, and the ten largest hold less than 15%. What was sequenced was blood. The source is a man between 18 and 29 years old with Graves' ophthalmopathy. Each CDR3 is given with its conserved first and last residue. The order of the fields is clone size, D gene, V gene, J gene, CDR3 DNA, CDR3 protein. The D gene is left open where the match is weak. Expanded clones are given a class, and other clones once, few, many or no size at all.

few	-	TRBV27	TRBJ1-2	TGTGCCAGCAGTTTGACACCAATGACCGTTGGCTACACCTTC	CASSLTPMTVGYTF
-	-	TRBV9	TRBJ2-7	TGTGCCAGCAGCCCCAATGGCGGACTATCCTACAATGAGCAGTACTTC	CASSPNGGLSYNEQYF
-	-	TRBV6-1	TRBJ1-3	TGTGCCTCTAAGGGCGTCTACTTCTCTGGAAACACCATATATTTT	CASKGVYFSGNTIYF
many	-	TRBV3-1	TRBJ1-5	TGTGCCAGCAGCTTTAGCAATCAGCCCCAGCATTTT	CASSFSNQPQHF
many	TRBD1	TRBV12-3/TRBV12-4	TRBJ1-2	TGTGCCAGCAACAACAGGGGCTATGGCTACACCTTC	CASNNRGYGYTF
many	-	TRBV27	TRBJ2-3	TGTGCCAGCAGTTTAATAAACACAGATACGCAGTATTTT	CASSLINTDTQYF
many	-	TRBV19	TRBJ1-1	TGTGCCAGTAGGCTTCATGGAGGGGGACAATTGAACACTGAAGCTTTCTTT	CASRLHGGGQLNTEAFF
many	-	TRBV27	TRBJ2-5	TGTGCCAGCAGTTTACTCCCAGGGAGGCAAGAGACCCAGTACTTC	CASSLLPGRQETQYF
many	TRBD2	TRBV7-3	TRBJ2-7	TGTGCCAGCAGCAGAGACGGGGGACTAGCGGGAGGGCCGGAGGATGAGCAGTACTTC	CASSRDGGLAGGPEDEQYF
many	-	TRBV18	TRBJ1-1	TGTGCCAGCTCACCCCTAGGGGTGAACACTGAAGCTTTCTTT	CASSPLGVNTEAFF
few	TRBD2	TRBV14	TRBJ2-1	TGTGCCAGCAGCCAGTCCCGAGGGACTAATTCTTACAATGAGCAGTTCTTC	CASSQSRGTNSYNEQFF
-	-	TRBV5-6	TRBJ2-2	TGTGCCAGCAGCCGCCTTAGGGACACCGGGGAGCTGTTTTTT	CASSRLRDTGELFF
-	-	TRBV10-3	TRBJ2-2	TGTGCCATCAGTGAAAAGGCGAACACCGGGGAGCTGTTTTTT	CAISEKANTGELFF
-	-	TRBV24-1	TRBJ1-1	TGTGCCACCAGTGACTCACAGGGCCCGAACACTGAAGCTTTCTTT	CATSDSQGPNTEAFF
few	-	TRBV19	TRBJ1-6	TGTGCCAGTAGTAGCGGTCGGGGGCTCAATTCACCCCTCCACTTT	CASSSGRGLNSPLHF
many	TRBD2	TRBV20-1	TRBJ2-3	TGCAGTGCTAGGCGACTAGCGGGGGAATTGGATACGCAGTATTTT	CSARRLAGELDTQYF
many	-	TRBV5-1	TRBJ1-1	TGCGCCAGCAGCCGGACGGTGCTGGACACTGAAGCTTTCTTT	CASSRTVLDTEAFF
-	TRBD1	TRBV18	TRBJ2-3	TGTGCCAGCTCACTCTTTTTGTCCGGACAGGGTCCCACAGATACGCAGTATTTT	CASSLFLSGQGPTDTQYF
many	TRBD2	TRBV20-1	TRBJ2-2	TGCAGTGCTCCCCCCAGTCCCGGGACTAGCGCTGCCGGGGAGCTGTTTTTT	CSAPPSPGTSAAGELFF
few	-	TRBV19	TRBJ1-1	TGTGCCAGTAGTATGGCCAGCCTGAACACTGAAGCTTTCTTT	CASSMASLNTEAFF
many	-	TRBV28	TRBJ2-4	TGTGCCAGCAATTTAGTCGCGCAAAACATTCAGTACTTC	CASNLVAQNIQYF
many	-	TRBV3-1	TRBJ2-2	TGTGCCAGCAGCCAAGGAAGAAACGGGGAGCTGTTTTTT	CASSQGRNGELFF
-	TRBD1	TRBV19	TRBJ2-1	TGTGCCAGTAGTGTTGGACAGGGCTATGAGCAGTTCTTC	CASSVGQGYEQFF
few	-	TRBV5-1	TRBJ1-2	TGCGCCAGCAGCAATACCGTCCTCTATGGCTACACCTTC	CASSNTVLYGYTF
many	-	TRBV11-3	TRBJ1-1	TGTGCCAGCAGCTTAGATGGTGGGGGAGGAAACACTGAAGCTTTCTTT	CASSLDGGGGNTEAFF
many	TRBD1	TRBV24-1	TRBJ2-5	TGTGCCACCAGTGACGATATGACAGGGGGTGGTAGAGAGACCCAGTACTTC	CATSDDMTGGGRETQYF
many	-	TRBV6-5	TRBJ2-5	TGTGCCAGCAGTTACTTGGCAGATTCGCAGACCCAGTACTTC	CASSYLADSQTQYF
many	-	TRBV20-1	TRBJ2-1	TGCAGTGCTAGAGATTGGACGAGCAATGAGCAGTTCTTC	CSARDWTSNEQFF
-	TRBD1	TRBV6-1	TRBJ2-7	TGTGCCAGCAGACCGACCGGGACAGGGGTCTACGAGCAGTACTTC	CASRPTGTGVYEQYF
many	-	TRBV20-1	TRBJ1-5	TGCAGTGCTAGAGAGGCAGGGCGAGAACAGCCCCAGCATTTT	CSAREAGREQPQHF
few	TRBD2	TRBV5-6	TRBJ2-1	TGTGCCAGCAGCTCGACTAGCGACCTGTACAATGAGCAGTTCTTC	CASSSTSDLYNEQFF
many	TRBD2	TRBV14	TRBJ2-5	TGTGCCAGCAGCCCCCAACTAGCGGGGGAAGGGGGAGAGACCCAGTACTTC	CASSPQLAGEGGETQYF
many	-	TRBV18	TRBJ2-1	TGTGCCAGCTCACCACGAGGGGGGCCCCCGGGGGAGCAGTTCTTC	CASSPRGGPPGEQFF